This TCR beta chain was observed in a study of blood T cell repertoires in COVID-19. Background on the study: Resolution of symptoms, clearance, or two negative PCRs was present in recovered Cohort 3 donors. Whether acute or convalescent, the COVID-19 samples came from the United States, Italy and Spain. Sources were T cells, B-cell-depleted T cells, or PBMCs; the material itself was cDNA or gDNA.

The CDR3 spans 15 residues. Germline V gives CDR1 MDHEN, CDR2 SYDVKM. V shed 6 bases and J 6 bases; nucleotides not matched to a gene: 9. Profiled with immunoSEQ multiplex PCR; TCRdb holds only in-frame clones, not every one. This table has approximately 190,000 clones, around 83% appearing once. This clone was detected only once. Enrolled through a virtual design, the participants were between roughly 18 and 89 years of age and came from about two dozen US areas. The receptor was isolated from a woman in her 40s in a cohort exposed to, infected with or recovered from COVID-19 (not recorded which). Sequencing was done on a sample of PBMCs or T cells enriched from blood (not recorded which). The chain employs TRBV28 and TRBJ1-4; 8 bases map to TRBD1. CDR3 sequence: CASRPGQGGHEKLFF. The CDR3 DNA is TGTGCCAGCAGACCCGGACAGGGCGGTCATGAAAAACTGTTTTTT.